Reported below is one T cell receptor beta chain. From germline, CDR1 is SNHLY and CDR2 FYNNEI. Between the trimmed V and J ends, which lost 4 bases and 3 bases, there was a span of 9 bases. The CDR3 is 13 residues long. The data were taken from a study of shared clonotypes between healthy human individuals. TCRdb's copy holds only in-frame clones and misses some; the assay was immunoSEQ multiplex PCR. This table holds about 2.4 million clones, 80% to 95% found once. The chain couples TRBV2 to TRBJ1-1; D remains unclear. Input material: naive CD4+ T cells from PBMCs. Subset described: CD45RA+ positively selected. The receptor's source is a man younger than 30 in good health. Some clones in this sample may be carry-over from other donors' samples. The CDR3 loop reads CASSGQTDTEAFF. Written as DNA, the CDR3 is TGTGCCAGCAGTGGACAAACCGACACTGAAGCTTTCTTT.